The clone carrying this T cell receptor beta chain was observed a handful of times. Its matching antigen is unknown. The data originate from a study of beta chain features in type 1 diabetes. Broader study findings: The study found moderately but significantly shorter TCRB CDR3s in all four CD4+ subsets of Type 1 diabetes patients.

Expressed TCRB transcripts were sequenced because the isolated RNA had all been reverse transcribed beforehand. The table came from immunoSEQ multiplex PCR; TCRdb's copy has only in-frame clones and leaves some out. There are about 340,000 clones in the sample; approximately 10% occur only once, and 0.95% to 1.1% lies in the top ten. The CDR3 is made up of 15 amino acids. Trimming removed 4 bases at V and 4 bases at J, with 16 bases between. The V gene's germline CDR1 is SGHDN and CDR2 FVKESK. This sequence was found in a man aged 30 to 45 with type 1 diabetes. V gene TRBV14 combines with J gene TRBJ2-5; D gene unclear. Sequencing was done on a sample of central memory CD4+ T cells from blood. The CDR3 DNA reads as TGTGCCAGCAGCCCCCTCAGAGCTGGGTTAGAGACCCAGTACTTC. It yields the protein CASSPLRAGLETQYF. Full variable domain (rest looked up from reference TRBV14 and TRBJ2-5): EAGVTQFPSHSVIEKGQTVTLRCDPISGHDNLYWYRRVMGKEIKFLLHFVKESKQDESGMPNNRFLAERTGGTYSTLKVQPAELEDSGVYFCASSPLRAGLETQYFGPGTRLLVL.